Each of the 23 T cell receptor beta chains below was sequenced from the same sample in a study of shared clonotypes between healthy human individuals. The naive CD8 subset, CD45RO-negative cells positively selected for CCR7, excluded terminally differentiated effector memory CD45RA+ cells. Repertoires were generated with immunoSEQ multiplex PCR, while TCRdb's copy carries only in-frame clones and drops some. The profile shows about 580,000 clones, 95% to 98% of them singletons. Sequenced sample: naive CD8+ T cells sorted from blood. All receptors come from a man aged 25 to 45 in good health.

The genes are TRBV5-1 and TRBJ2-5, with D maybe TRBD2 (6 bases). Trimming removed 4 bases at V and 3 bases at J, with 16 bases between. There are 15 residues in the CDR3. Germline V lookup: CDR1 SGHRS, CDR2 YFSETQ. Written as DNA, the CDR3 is TGCGCCAGCAGCCCGAGTCTGGGGGGAGAAGAGACCCAGTACTTC. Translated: CASSPSLGGEETQYF.

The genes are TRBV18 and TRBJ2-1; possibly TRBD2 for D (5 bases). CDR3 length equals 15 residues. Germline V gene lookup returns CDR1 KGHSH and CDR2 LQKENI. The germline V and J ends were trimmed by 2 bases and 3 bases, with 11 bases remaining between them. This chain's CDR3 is CASSPKRGSYNEQFF. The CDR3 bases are TGTGCCAGCTCACCAAAGCGTGGGAGCTACAATGAGCAGTTCTTC.

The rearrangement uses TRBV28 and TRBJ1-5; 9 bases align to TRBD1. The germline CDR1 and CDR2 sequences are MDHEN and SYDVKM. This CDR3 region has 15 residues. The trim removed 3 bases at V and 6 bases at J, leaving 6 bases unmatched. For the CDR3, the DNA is TGTGCCAGCAGTTTCGAGACAGGGGGAGGTCAGCCCCAGCATTTT. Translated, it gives CASSFETGGGQPQHF.

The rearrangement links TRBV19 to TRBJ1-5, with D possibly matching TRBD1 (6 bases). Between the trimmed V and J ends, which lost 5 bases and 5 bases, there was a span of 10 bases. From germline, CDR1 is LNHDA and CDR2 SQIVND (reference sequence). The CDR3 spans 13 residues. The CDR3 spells CASSRRQDQPQHF. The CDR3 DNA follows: TGTGCCAGTAGTCGCCGACAGGATCAGCCCCAGCATTTT.

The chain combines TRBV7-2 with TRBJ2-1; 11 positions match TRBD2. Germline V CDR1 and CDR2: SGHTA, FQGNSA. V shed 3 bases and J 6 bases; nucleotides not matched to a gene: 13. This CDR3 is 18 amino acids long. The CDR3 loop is CASSFVPLAGGPGNEQFF. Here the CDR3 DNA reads TGTGCCAGCAGCTTCGTCCCTTTAGCGGGAGGGCCGGGCAATGAGCAGTTCTTC.

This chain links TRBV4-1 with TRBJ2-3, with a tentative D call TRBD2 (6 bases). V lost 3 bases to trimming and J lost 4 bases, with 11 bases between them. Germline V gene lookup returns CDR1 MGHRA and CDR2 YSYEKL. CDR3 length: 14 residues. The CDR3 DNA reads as TGCGCCAGCAGCCACCTTTCTAGCGCAGATACGCAGTATTTT. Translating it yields CASSHLSSADTQYF.

Here the CDR3 DNA reads TGCGCCAGCAGCCAAGATAGGAGGGGCAGGCAGCCCCAGCATTTT. Translated: CASSQDRRGRQPQHF. The rearrangement uses TRBV4-3 and TRBJ1-5, with a weak D call TRBD1 (5 bases). Germline-derived CDR1 and CDR2 are LGHNA and YSLEER. CDR3 length: 15 residues. Trimming took 0 bases from V and 7 from J, leaving 13 bases between them.

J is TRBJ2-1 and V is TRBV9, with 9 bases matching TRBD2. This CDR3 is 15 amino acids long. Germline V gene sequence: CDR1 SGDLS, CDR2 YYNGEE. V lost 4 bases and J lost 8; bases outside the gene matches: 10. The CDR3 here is CASSPRGTSFHEQFF. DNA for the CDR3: TGTGCCAGCAGCCCCCGGGGGACTAGCTTCCATGAGCAGTTCTTC.

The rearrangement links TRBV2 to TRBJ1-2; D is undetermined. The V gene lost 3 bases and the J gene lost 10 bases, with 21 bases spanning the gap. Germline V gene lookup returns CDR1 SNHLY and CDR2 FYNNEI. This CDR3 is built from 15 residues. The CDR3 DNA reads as TGTGCCAGCAGTGATAGATCAGGTTTTTTTTCCTCCTACACCTTC. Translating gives CASSDRSGFFSSYTF.

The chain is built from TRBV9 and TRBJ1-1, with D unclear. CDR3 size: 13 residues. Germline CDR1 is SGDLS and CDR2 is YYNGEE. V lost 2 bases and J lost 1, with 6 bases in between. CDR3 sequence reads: CASSVKGNTEAFF. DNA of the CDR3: TGTGCCAGCAGCGTGAAGGGGAACACTGAAGCTTTCTTT. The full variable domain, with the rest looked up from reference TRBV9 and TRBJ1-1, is DSGVTQTPKHLITATGQRVTLRCSPRSGDLSVYWYQQSLDQGLQFLIQYYNGEERAKGNILERFSAQQFPDLHSELNLSSLELGDSALYFCASSVKGNTEAFFGQGTRLTVV.

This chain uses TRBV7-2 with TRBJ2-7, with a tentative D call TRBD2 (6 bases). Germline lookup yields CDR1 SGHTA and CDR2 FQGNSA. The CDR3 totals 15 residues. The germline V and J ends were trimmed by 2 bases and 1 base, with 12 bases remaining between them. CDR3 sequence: CASSLSPRGSYEQYF. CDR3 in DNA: TGTGCCAGCAGCTTATCCCCTCGGGGGTCCTACGAGCAGTACTTC.

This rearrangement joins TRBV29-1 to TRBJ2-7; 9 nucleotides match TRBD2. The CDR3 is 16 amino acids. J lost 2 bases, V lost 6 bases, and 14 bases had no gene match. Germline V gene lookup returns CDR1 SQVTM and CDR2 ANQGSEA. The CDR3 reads CSVAGTSSRRAYEQYF. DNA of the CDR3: TGCAGCGTGGCCGGGACTAGCTCCCGGAGGGCCTACGAGCAGTACTTC.

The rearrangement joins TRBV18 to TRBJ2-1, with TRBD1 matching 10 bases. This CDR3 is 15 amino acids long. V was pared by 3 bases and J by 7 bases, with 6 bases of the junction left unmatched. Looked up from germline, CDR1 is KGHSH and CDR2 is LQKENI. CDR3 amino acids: CASSPPRTGGNEQFF. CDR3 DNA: TGTGCCAGCTCACCCCCCAGGACAGGGGGTAATGAGCAGTTCTTC.

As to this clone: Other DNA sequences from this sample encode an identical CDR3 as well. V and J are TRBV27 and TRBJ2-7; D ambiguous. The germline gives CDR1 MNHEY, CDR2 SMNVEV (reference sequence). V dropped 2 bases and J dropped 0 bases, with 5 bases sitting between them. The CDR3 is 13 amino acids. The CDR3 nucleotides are TGTGCCAGCAGTTTACAGAACTCCTACGAGCAGTACTTC. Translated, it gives CASSLQNSYEQYF.

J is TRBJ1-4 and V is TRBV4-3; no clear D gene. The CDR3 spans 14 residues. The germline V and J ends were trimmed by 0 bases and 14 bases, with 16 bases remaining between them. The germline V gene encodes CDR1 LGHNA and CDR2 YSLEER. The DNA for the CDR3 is TGCGCCAGCAGCCAAGAGAGACTGTCCTCGCACCTGTTTTTT. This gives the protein CASSQERLSSHLFF.

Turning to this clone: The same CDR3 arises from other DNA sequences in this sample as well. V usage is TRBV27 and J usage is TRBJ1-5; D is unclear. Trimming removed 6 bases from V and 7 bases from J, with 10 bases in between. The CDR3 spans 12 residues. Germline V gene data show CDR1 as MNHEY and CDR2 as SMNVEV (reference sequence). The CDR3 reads CASRRGNQPQHF. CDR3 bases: TGTGCCAGCAGGCGAGGTAACCAGCCCCAGCATTTT.

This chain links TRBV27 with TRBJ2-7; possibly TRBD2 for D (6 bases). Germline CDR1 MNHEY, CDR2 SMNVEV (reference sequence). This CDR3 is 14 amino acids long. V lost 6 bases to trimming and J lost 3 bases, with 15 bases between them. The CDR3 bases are TGTGCCAGCAGAAAGCGGGCGAGTAACTACGAGCAGTACTTC. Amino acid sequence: CASRKRASNYEQYF.

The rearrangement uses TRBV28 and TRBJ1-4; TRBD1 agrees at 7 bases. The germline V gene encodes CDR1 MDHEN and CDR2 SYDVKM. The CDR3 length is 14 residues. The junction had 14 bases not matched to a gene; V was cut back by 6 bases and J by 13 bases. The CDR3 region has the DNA TGTGCCAGCAGCCACAAGCCCAGGGGGGAGAGACTGTTTTTT. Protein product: CASSHKPRGERLFF.

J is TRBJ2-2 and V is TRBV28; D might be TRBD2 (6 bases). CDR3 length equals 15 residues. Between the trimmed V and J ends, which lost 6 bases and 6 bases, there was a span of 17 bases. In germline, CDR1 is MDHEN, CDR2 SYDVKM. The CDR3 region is CASSPWAAGPGELFF. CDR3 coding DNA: TGTGCCAGCAGCCCATGGGCGGCGGGGCCCGGGGAGCTGTTTTTT.

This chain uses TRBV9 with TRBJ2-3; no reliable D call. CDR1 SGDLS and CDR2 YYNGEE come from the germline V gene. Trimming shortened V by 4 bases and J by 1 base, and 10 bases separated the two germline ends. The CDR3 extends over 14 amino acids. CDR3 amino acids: CASSPLTGTDTQYF. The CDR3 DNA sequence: TGTGCCAGCAGCCCGCTAACAGGCACAGATACGCAGTATTTT.

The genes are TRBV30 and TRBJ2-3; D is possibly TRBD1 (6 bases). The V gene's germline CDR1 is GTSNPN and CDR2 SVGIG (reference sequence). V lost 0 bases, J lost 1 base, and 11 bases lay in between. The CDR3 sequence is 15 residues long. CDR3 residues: CAWSVQPGGTDTQYF. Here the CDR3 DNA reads TGTGCCTGGAGTGTACAACCAGGGGGCACAGATACGCAGTATTTT.

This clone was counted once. The CDR3 nucleotides read TGCGCCAGCAGCACGACTAGCGGGAGGGCGACCCCCTACGAGCAGTACTTC. It specifies CASSTTSGRATPYEQYF. The chain recombines TRBV5-1 with TRBJ2-7, with TRBD2 matching over 14 bases. CDR1 SGHRS and CDR2 YFSETQ come from the germline V gene. J gave up 2 bases and V 4 bases, and 8 bases lay outside the gene matches. CDR3 length: 17 amino acids. The entire variable domain, with the rest obtained from reference TRBV5-1 and TRBJ2-7, is as follows: KAGVTQTPRYLIKTRGQQVTLSCSPISGHRSVSWYQQTPGQGLQFLFEYFSETQRNKGNFPGRFSGRQFSNSRSEMNVSTLELGDSALYLCASSTTSGRATPYEQYFGPGTRLTVT.

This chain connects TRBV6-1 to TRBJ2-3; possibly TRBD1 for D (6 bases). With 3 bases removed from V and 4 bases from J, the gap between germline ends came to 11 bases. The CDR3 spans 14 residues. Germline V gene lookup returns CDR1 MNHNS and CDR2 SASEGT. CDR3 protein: CASSDFTGPDTQYF. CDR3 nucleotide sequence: TGTGCCAGCAGTGACTTCACAGGGCCAGATACGCAGTATTTT.